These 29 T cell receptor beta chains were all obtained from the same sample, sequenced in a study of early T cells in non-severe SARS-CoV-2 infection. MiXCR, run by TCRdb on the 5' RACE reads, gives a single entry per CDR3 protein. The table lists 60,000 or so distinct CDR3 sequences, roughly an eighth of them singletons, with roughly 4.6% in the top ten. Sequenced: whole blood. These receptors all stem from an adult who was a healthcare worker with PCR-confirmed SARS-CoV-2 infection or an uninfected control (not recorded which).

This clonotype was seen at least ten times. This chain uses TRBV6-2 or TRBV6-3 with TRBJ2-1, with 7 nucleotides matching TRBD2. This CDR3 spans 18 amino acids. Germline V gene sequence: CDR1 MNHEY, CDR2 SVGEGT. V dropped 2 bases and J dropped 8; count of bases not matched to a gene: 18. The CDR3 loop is CASSYDSSGNVRWDEQFF. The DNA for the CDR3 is TGTGCCAGCAGTTACGATTCTAGCGGTAACGTGCGCTGGGATGAGCAGTTCTTC.

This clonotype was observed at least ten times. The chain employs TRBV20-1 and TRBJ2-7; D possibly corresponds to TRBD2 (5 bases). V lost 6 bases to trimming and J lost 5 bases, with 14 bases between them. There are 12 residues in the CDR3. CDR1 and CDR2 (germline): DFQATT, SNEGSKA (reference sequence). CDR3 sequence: CSAAKDGNEQYF. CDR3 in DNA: TGCAGTGCCGCAAAAGACGGGAACGAGCAGTACTTC.

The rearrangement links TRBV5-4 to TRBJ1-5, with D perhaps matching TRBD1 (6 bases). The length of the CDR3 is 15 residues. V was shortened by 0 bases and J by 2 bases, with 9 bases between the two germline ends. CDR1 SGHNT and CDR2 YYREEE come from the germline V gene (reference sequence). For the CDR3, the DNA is TGTGCCAGCAGCTTGGGGGCAGGGGGCAATCAGCCCCAGCATTTT. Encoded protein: CASSLGAGGNQPQHF. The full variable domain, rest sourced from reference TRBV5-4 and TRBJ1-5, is ETGVTQSPTHLIKTRGQQVTLRCSSQSGHNTVSWYQQALGQGPQFIFQYYREEENGRGNFPPRFSGLQFPNYSSELNVNALELDDSALYLCASSLGAGGNQPQHFGDGTRLSIL.

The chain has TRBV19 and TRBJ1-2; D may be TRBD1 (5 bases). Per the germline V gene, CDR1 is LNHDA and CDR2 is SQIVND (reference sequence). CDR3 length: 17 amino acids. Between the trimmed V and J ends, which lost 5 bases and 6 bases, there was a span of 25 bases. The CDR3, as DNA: TGTGCCAGTAGTCTGACCGGGACTAGCCAGGCTGCCCATGGCTACACCTTC. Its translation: CASSLTGTSQAAHGYTF.

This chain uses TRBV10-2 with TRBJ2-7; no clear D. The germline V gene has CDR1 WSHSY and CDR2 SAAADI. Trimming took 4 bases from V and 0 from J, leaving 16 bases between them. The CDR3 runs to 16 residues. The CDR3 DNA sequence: TGCGCCAGCAGTGTCCGTACACTCAGCGTCTCCTACGAGCAGTACTTC. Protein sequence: CASSVRTLSVSYEQYF.

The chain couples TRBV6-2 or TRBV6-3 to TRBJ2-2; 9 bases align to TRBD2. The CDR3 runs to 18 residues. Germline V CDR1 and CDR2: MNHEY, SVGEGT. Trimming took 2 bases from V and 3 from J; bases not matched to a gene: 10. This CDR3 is CASSYPSGMSRDTGELFF. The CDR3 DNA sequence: TGTGCCAGCAGTTACCCTAGCGGGATGTCTCGGGACACCGGGGAGCTGTTTTTT.

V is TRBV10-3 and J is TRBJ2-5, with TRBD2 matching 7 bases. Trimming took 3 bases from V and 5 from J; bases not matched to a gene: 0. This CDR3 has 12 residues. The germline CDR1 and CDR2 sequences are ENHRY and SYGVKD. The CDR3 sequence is CAISDGGETQYF. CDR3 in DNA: TGTGCCATCAGTGACGGGGGGGAGACCCAGTACTTC.

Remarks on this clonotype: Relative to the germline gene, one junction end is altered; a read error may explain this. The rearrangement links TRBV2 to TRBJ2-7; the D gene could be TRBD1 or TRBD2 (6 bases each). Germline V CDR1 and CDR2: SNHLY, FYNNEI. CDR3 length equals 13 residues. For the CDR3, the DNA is TGTGCCAGCAGTGTAATGGGGGGCGTCGAGCAGTGCTTC. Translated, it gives CASSVMGGVEQCF. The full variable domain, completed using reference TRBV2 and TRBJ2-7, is EPEVTQTPSHQVTQMGQEVILRCVPISNHLYFYWYRQILGQKVEFLVSFYNNEISEKSEIFDDQFSVERPDGSNFTLKIRSTKLEDSAMYFCASSVMGGVEQCFGPGTRLTVT.

The CDR3 coding sequence is TGCAGTGCTCGCGGGAGGGTCGACGAGCAGTACTTC. Residues: CSARGRVDEQYF. The chain is built from TRBV20-1 and TRBJ2-7; 9 positions agree with TRBD2. The CDR3 covers 12 residues. Germline CDR1 DFQATT, CDR2 SNEGSKA (reference sequence). J gave up 5 bases and V 5 bases, and 4 bases lay outside the gene matches.

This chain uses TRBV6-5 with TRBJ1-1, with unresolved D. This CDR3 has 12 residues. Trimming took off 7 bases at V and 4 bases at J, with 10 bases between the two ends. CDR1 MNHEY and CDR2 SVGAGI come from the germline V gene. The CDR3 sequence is CASKELGTEAFF. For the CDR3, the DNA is TGTGCCAGCAAGGAATTAGGCACTGAAGCTTTCTTT.

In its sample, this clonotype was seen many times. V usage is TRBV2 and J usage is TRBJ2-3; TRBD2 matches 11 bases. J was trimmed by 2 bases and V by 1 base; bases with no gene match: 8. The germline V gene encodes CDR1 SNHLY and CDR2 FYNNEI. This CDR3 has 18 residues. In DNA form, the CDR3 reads TGTGCCAGCAGTGAAGGTTCTAGCGGGAGGAGGTTCACAGATACGCAGTATTTT. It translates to CASSEGSSGRRFTDTQYF.

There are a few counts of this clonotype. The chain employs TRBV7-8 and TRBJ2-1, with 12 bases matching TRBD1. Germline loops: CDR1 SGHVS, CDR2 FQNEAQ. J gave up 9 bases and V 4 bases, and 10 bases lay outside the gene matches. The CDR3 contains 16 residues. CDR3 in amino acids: CASSSNRDRGHGEQFF. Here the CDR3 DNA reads TGTGCCAGCAGCTCCAACCGGGACAGGGGGCATGGTGAGCAGTTCTTC.

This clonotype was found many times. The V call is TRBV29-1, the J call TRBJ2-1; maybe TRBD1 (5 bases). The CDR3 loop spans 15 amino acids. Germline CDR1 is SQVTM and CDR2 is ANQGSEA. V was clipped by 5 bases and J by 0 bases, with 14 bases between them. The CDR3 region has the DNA TGCAGCGTTCCCCAGGACACGAGCTCCTACAATGAGCAGTTCTTC. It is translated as CSVPQDTSSYNEQFF.

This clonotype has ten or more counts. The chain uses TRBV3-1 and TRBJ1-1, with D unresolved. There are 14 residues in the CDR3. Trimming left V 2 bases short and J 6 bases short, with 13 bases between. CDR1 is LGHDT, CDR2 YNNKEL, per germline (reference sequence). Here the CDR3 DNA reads TGTGCCAGCAGCCAATCTAACGCGGCATCTGAAGCTTTCTTT. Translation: CASSQSNAASEAFF.

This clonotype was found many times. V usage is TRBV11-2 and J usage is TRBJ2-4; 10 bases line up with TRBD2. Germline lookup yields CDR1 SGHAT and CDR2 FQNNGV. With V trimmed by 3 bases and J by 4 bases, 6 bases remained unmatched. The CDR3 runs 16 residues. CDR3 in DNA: TGTGCCAGCAGCTTGGCTAGCGGGAGTGCTAAAAACATTCAGTACTTC. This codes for CASSLASGSAKNIQYF.

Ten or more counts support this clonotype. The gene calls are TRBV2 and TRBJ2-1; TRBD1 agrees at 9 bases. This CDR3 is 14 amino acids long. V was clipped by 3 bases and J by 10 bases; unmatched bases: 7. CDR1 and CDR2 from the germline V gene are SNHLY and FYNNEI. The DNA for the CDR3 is TGTGCCAGCAGTGACTCTGACAGGGGGAAAGAGCAGTTCTTC. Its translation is CASSDSDRGKEQFF.

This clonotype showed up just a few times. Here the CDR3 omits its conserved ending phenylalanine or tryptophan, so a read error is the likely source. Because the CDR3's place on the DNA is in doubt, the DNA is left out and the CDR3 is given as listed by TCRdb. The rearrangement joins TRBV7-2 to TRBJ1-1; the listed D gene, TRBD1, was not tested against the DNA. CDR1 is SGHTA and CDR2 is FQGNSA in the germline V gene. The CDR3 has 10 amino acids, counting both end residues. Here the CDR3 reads CASSLACRAD.

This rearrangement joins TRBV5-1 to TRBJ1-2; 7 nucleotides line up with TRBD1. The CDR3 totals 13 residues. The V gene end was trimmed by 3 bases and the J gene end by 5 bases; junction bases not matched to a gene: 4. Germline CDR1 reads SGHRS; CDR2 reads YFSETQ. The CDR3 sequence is CASSWTGEYGYTF. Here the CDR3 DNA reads TGCGCCAGCAGCTGGACAGGTGAATATGGCTACACCTTC.

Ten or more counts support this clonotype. The CDR3 reads CASSSDGQDNSPLHF. CDR3 DNA: TGTGCCAGCTCAAGTGATGGACAGGATAATTCACCCCTCCACTTT. The chain joins TRBV18 to TRBJ1-6; 7 bases fit TRBD1. V dropped 5 bases and J dropped 5; count of bases not matched to a gene: 6. The CDR3 is 15 amino acids. Per germline, CDR1 KGHSH and CDR2 LQKENI.

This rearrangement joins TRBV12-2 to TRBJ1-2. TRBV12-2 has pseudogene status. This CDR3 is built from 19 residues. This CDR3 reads CASRLAPPATTVSNYGYTF. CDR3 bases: TGTGCAAGTCGCTTAGCCCCTCCAGCTACGACAGTCTCTAACTATGGCTACACCTTC.

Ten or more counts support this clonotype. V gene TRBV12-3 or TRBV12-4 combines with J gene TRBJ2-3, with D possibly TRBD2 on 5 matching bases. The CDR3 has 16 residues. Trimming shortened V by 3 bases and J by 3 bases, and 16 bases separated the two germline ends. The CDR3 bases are TGTGCCAGCAGTTTCGGGGTCACCCAGGAGACAGATACGCAGTATTTT. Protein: CASSFGVTQETDTQYF.

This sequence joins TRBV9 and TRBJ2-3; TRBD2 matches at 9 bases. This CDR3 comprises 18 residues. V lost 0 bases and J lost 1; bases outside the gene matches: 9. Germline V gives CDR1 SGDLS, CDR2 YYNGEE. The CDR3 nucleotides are TGTGCCAGCAGCGTAGCTGTTATAGCGGGGGCGCGCACAGATACGCAGTATTTT. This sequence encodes CASSVAVIAGARTDTQYF.

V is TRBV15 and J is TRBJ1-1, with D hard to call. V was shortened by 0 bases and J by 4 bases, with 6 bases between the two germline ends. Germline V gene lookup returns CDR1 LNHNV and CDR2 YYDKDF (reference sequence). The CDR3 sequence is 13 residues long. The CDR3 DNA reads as TGTGCCACCAGCAGAGATCGGACCACTGAAGCTTTCTTT. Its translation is CATSRDRTTEAFF. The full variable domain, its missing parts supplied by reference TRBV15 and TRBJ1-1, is DAMVIQNPRYQVTQFGKPVTLSCSQTLNHNVMYWYQQKSSQAPKLLFHYYDKDFNNEADTPDNFQSRRPNTSFCFLDIRSPGLGDTAMYLCATSRDRTTEAFFGQGTRLTVV.

CDR3 residues: CASSFAAQETQYF. DNA of the CDR3: TGTGCCAGCAGTTTTGCGGCCCAAGAGACCCAGTACTTC. The chain is built from TRBV28 and TRBJ2-5; no definite D call. The germline CDR1 and CDR2 sequences are MDHEN and SYDVKM. The ends were cut back, 3 bases at V and 1 base at J, with 6 bases in the middle. The CDR3 totals 13 residues.

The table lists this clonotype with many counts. CDR3 sequence (DNA): TGTGCCAGCTCACCCGGTCAGCAGATCACCTACGAGCAGTACTTC. It translates to CASSPGQQITYEQYF. The chain is built from TRBV18 and TRBJ2-7; D is ambiguous. Germline-derived CDR1 and CDR2 are KGHSH and LQKENI. The CDR3 sequence is 15 residues long. Trimming cost V 3 bases and J 2 bases, with 14 bases left between them.

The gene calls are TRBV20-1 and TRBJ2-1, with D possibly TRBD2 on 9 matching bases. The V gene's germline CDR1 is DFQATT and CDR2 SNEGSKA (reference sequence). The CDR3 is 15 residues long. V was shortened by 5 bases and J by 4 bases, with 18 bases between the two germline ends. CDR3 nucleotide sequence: TGCAGTGCTCAGGGGGCGGGAGGGAAATACAATGAGCAGTTCTTC. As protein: CSAQGAGGKYNEQFF.

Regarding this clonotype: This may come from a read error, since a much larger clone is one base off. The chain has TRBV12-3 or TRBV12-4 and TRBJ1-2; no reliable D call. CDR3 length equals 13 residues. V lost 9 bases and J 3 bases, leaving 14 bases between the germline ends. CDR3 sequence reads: CARSRSLDYGYTF. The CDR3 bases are TGTGCCAGAAGCCGTAGCCTAGACTATGGCTACACCTTC.

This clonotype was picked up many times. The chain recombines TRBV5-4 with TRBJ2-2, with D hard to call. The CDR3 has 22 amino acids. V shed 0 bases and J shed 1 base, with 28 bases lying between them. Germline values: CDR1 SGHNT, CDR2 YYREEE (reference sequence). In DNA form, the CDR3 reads TGTGCCAGCAGCTTGGCCCCGAGTACGGCGGACCCTTTACTGAAGAACACCGGGGAGCTGTTTTTT. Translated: CASSLAPSTADPLLKNTGELFF.

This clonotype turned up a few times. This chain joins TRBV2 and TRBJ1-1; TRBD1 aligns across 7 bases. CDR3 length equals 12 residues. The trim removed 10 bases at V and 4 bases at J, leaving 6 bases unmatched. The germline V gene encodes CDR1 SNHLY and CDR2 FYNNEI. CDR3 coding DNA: TGTGCCAACCAACAGGGGCTCACTGAAGCTTTCTTT. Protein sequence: CANQQGLTEAFF. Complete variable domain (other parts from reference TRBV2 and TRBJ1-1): EPEVTQTPSHQVTQMGQEVILRCVPISNHLYFYWYRQILGQKVEFLVSFYNNEISEKSEIFDDQFSVERPDGSNFTLKIRSTKLEDSAMYFCANQQGLTEAFFGQGTRLTVV.